Each of the 20 T cell receptor beta chains below was sequenced from the same sample in a study of OX40 agonist ivuxolimab in advanced cancers. Assay: immunoSEQ multiplex PCR; the TCRdb copy retains only in-frame clones and omits some. There are around 80,000 clones in the sample; around 93% occur only once, and over 8.5% lies in the top ten. Sequencing used CD4+ or CD8+ T cells sorted from blood, obtained in a trial of the OX40 agonist ivuxolimab. Receptors originate from an adult with an advanced solid tumor such as melanoma, head and neck, liver or kidney cancer.

CDR3 region: CASSGSAVSYEQYF. The CDR3 DNA sequence: TGTGCCAGCAGTGGGTCAGCCGTCTCCTACGAGCAGTACTTC. The gene calls are TRBV6-1 and TRBJ2-7, with D unclear. Germline assignment: CDR1 MNHNS and CDR2 SASEGT. V gave up 4 bases and J gave up 0 bases, with 10 bases separating them. The CDR3 contains 14 residues.

The rearrangement links TRBV14 to TRBJ2-1, with D unresolved. V was pared by 2 bases and J by 4 bases, with 9 bases between. CDR3 length: 14 amino acids. CDR1 is SGHDN, CDR2 FVKESK, per germline. The CDR3 coding sequence is TGTGCCAGCAGCCAAACTCCCAAGTACAATGAGCAGTTCTTC. The encoded protein is CASSQTPKYNEQFF.

The chain links TRBV27 to TRBJ2-3; D unresolved. The CDR3 sequence is 16 residues long. V shed 8 bases and J shed 2 bases, with 20 bases lying between them. Germline assignment: CDR1 MNHEY and CDR2 SMNVEV (reference sequence). Here the CDR3 reads CASGFQSPVNTDTQYF. CDR3 bases: TGTGCCAGCGGGTTCCAGTCCCCGGTTAACACAGATACGCAGTATTTT.

This chain connects TRBV19 to TRBJ2-2; D is unclear. Trimming shortened V by 1 base and J by 5 bases, and 5 bases separated the two germline ends. Per the germline V gene, CDR1 is LNHDA and CDR2 is SQIVND (reference sequence). The length of the CDR3 is 13 residues. As DNA, the CDR3 is TGTGCCAGTAGTATAGGAATAACCGGGGAGCTGTTTTTT. Protein: CASSIGITGELFF.

This clone was seen just once. The chain recombines TRBV9 with TRBJ1-5; D gene uncertain. The CDR3 runs 14 residues. Germline V gene lookup returns CDR1 SGDLS and CDR2 YYNGEE. V was trimmed by 4 bases and J by 0 bases, leaving 8 bases between them. The CDR3 here is CASSPWDSNQPQHF. The CDR3 region has the DNA TGTGCCAGCAGCCCCTGGGATAGCAATCAGCCCCAGCATTTT.

The chain joins TRBV14 to TRBJ1-2, with a possible D match to TRBD1 (6 bases). The CDR3 is 13 amino acids. Trimming removed 4 bases at V and 4 bases at J, with 10 bases between. Germline CDR1 is SGHDN and CDR2 is FVKESK. The CDR3 is CASSPGARYGYTF. The CDR3 nucleotides read TGTGCCAGCAGCCCAGGGGCTCGCTATGGCTACACCTTC.

V gene TRBV27 combines with J gene TRBJ2-2; D is unclear. The CDR3 totals 13 residues. Germline CDR1 and CDR2: MNHEY and SMNVEV (reference sequence). V lost 0 bases and J lost 4, with 3 bases in between. The CDR3 loop reads CASSLSTTGELFF. DNA for the CDR3: TGTGCCAGCAGTTTATCGACCACCGGGGAGCTGTTTTTT.

DNA of the CDR3: TGTGCCAGCAGCTTATGGACAGGTTTTGATCCGGATGAAAAACTGTTTTTT. Protein product: CASSLWTGFDPDEKLFF. V is TRBV7-9 and J is TRBJ1-4, with TRBD1 matching 7 bases. J lost 6 bases, V lost 2 bases, and 12 bases had no gene match. Per germline, CDR1 SEHNR and CDR2 FQNEAQ (reference sequence). There are 17 residues in the CDR3.

This clone has a single count. The chain combines TRBV5-6 with TRBJ2-5, with D possibly called TRBD1 or TRBD2 (5 bases each). The J call could be wrong; TRBJ2-7 is a better fit for the DNA end. CDR3 size: 14 residues. Germline V gene sequence: CDR1 SGHDT, CDR2 YYEEEE. The CDR3 region has the DNA TGTGCCAGCAGCTTGTGGGGGAGCTCCTACGAGCAGTACTTC. It yields the protein CASSLWGSSYEQYF.

V is TRBV11-2 and J is TRBJ2-3, with 10 bases matching TRBD2. Germline V gene data show CDR1 as SGHAT and CDR2 as FQNNGV. Trimming took 5 bases from V and 6 from J; bases not matched to a gene: 11. This CDR3 spans 16 amino acids. The CDR3 DNA is TGTGCCAGCAGCCGCCTAGCGGGGGTCGTTTGGGATACGCAGTATTTT. Translated: CASSRLAGVVWDTQYF.

The rearrangement links TRBV10-1 to TRBJ2-1; tentative D call: TRBD2 (5 bases). Trimming removed 3 bases from V and 2 bases from J, with 17 bases in between. From germline, CDR1 is WNHNN and CDR2 SYGVQD (reference sequence). The CDR3 loop spans 17 amino acids. CDR3 in amino acids: CASSEPRRAITYNEQFF. CDR3 bases: TGCGCCAGCAGTGAACCGCGGCGGGCGATCACCTACAATGAGCAGTTCTTC.

A note on this clone: The same CDR3 arises from other DNA sequences in this sample as well. The V and J genes are TRBV4-1 and TRBJ2-7; possible D gene TRBD1, 5 bases. CDR1 MGHRA and CDR2 YSYEKL come from the germline V gene. The ends were cut back, 1 base at V and 3 bases at J, with 10 bases in the middle. The CDR3 contains 14 residues. The CDR3: CASSQVKGYYEQYF. The CDR3 DNA sequence: TGCGCCAGCAGCCAAGTGAAGGGGTACTACGAGCAGTACTTC.

In this sample, this clone turned up once. This chain uses TRBV9 with TRBJ2-7; D might be TRBD2 (6 bases). This CDR3 is 16 amino acids long. From germline, CDR1 is SGDLS and CDR2 YYNGEE. V was clipped by 0 bases and J by 3 bases, with 16 bases between them. DNA of the CDR3: TGTGCCAGCAGCGTAGCTACGGGGACTGTTTTCTACGAGCAGTACTTC. Its translation: CASSVATGTVFYEQYF.

The chain links TRBV27 to TRBJ1-5, with D unclear. CDR1 is MNHEY and CDR2 is SMNVEV in the germline V gene (reference sequence). Trimming cost V 2 bases and J 2 bases, with 10 bases left between them. The CDR3 extends over 15 amino acids. DNA of the CDR3: TGTGCCAGCAGTTTAGGTACAATGGGCAATCAGCCCCAGCATTTT. Translating gives CASSLGTMGNQPQHF.

The V gene is TRBV5-4, the J gene TRBJ2-7; 7 bases agree with TRBD2. The CDR3 length is 15 residues. V trimming: 0 bases; J trimming: 2 bases; junction bases outside the gene matches: 5. Germline V CDR1 and CDR2: SGHNT, YYREEE (reference sequence). The CDR3 is CASSLERGLAYEQYF. CDR3 nucleotides: TGTGCCAGCAGCTTGGAGCGGGGCTTGGCCTACGAGCAGTACTTC.

The genes are TRBV12-5 and TRBJ2-7; tentatively, D is TRBD1 (5 bases). Germline CDR1 is LGHNT and CDR2 is FRNRAP. The CDR3 is 17 amino acids. The CDR3 nucleotides read TGTGCCCCTACTTCCCGAACGTCCCCACAGGACCCTCTCGAGCAGTACTTC. It yields the protein CAPTSRTSPQDPLEQYF. Looking up the rest from reference TRBV12-5 and TRBJ2-7 gives the full variable domain: DARVTQTPRHKVTEMGQEVTMRCQPILGHNTVFWYRQTMMQGLELLAYFRNRAPLDDSGMPKDRFSAEMPDATLATLKIQPSEPRDSAVYFCAPTSRTSPQDPLEQYFGPGTRLTVT.

V and J are TRBV6-5 and TRBJ2-7, with a weak D call TRBD2 (6 bases). Per germline, CDR1 MNHEY and CDR2 SVGAGI. The CDR3 extends over 13 amino acids. The V and J ends lost 6 bases and 0 bases respectively, with 9 bases between them. CDR3 in amino acids: CASSDGSSYEQYF. In DNA, the CDR3 is TGTGCCAGCAGCGACGGGAGCTCCTACGAGCAGTACTTC.

The chain carries TRBV11-2 and TRBJ2-5; 10 bases are a match to TRBD2. V lost 1 base to trimming and J lost 1 base; unmatched junction nucleotides: 3. The V gene's germline CDR1 is SGHAT and CDR2 FQNNGV. This CDR3 has 16 amino acids. CDR3 coding DNA: TGTGCCAGCAGCTTAGTAGCGGGGGGCTTCCAAGAGACCCAGTACTTC. It is translated as CASSLVAGGFQETQYF.

V gene TRBV7-9 combines with J gene TRBJ2-1; D gene ambiguous. The V end lost 3 bases, the J end lost 6 bases, and 3 bases lay between the germline ends. The CDR3 is made up of 11 amino acids. Germline CDR1 and CDR2: SEHNR and FQNEAQ (reference sequence). CDR3 protein: CASSFSNEQFF. Written as DNA, the CDR3 is TGTGCCAGCAGCTTTTCCAATGAGCAGTTCTTC.

The V gene is TRBV9, the J gene TRBJ2-7; 7 nucleotides align to TRBD1. Germline CDR1 is SGDLS and CDR2 is YYNGEE. The J segment lost 7 bases and the V segment lost 0 bases, leaving 1 base of the junction unmatched. This CDR3 has 12 amino acids. The CDR3 is CASSVEGAEQYF. Written as DNA, the CDR3 is TGTGCCAGCAGCGTAGAGGGGGCTGAGCAGTACTTC.